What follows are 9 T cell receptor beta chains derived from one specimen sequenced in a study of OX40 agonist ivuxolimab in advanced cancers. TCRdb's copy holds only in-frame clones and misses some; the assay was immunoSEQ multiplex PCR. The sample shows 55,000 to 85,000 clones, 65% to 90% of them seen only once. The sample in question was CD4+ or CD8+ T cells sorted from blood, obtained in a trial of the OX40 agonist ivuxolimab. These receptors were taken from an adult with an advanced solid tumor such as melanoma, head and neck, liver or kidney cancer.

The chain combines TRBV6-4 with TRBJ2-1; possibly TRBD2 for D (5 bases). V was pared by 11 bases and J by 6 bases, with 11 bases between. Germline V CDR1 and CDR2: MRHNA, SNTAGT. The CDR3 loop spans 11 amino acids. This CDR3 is CAALAINEQFF. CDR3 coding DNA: TGTGCCGCGTTAGCGATCAATGAGCAGTTCTTC.

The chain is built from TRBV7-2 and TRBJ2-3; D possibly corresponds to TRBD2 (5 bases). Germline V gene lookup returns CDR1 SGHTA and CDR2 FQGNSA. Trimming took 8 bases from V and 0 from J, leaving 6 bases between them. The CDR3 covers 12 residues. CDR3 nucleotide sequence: TGTGCCAGCCGGACTAGCACAGATACGCAGTATTTT. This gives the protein CASRTSTDTQYF.

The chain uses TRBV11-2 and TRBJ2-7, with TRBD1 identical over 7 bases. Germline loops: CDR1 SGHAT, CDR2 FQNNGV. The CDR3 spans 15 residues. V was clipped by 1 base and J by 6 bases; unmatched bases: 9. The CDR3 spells CASSLGHRGTGEQYF. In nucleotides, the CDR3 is TGTGCCAGCAGCTTAGGGCACAGGGGAACAGGCGAGCAGTACTTC.

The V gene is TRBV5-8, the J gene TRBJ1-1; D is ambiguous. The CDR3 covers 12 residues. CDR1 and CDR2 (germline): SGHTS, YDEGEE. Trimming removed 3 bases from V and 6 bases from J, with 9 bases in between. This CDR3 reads CASSSGWSEAFF. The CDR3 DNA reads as TGTGCCAGCAGCTCAGGTTGGTCTGAAGCTTTCTTT.

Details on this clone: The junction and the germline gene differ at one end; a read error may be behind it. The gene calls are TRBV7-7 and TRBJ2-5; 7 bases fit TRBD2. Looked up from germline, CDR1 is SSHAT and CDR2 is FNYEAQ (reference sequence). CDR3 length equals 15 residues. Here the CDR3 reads CASSFQWGGQETQYF. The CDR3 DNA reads TGTGCTAGCAGCTTTCAATGGGGGGGGCAAGAGACCCAGTACTTC.

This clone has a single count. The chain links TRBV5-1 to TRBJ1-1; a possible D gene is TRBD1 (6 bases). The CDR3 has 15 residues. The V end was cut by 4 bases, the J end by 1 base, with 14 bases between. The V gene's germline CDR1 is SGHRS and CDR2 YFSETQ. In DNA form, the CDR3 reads TGCGCCAGCAGCCCCTTAGGGACACAGAACACTGAAGCTTTCTTT. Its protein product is CASSPLGTQNTEAFF.

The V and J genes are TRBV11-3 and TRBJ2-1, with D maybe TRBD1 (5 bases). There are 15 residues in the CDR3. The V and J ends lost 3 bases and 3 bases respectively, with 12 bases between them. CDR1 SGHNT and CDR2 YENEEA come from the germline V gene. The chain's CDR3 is CASSFGQGDYNEQFF. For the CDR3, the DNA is TGTGCCAGCAGCTTCGGCCAGGGTGACTACAATGAGCAGTTCTTC.

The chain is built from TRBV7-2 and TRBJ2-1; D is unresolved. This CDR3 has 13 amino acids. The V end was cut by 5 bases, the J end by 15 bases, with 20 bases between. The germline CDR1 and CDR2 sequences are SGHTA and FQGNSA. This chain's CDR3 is CASSATLRSPPFF. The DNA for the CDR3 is TGTGCCAGCAGCGCCACCCTGAGATCACCCCCGTTCTTC.

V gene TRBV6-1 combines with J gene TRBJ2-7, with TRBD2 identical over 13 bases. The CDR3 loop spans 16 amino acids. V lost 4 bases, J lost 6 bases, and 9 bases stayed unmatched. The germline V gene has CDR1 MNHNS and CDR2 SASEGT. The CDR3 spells CASSATSGGPRREQYF. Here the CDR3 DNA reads TGTGCCAGCAGTGCGACTAGCGGGGGGCCGCGTCGCGAGCAGTACTTC.